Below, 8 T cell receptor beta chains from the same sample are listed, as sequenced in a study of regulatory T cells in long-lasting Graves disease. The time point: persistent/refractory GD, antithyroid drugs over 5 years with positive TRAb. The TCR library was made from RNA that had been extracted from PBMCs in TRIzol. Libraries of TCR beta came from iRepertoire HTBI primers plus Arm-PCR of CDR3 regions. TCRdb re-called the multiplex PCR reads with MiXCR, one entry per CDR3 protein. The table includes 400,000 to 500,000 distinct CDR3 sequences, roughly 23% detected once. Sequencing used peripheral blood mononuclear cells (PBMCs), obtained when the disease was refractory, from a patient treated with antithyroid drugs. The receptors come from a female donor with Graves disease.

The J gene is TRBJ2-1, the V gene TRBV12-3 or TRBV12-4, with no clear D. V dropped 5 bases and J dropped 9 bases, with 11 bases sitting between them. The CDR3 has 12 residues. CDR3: CASSTEWGEQFF. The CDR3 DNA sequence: TGTGCCAGCAGTACCGAGTGGGGTGAGCAGTTCTTC.

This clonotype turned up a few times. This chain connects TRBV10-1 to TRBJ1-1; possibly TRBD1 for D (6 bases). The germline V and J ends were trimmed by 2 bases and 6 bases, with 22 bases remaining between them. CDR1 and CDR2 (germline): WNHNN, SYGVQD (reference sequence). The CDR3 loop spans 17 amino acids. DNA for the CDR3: TGCGCCAGCAGTGAGGGACCAGGGGCAACTCCTTCCGCTGAAGCTTTCTTT. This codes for CASSEGPGATPSAEAFF.

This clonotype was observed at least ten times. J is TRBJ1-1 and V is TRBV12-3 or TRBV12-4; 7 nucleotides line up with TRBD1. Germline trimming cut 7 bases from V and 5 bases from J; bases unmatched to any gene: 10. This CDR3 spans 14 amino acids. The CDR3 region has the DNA TGTGCCAGCACCTCCTCCCAGGGGGATACTGAAGCTTTCTTT. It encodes CASTSSQGDTEAFF.

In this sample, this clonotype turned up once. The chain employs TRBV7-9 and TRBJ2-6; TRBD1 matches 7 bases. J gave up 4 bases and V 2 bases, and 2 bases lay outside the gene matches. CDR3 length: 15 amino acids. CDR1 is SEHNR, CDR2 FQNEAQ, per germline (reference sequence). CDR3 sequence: CASSLNRGGANVLTF. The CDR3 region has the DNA TGTGCCAGCAGCTTAAACAGGGGAGGGGCCAACGTCCTGACTTTC.

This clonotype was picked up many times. CDR3 protein: CASSRTGDNEQYF. DNA for the CDR3: TGCGCCAGCAGCCGCACAGGGGACAACGAGCAGTACTTC. The genes are TRBV10-2 and TRBJ2-7; 7 bases are shared with TRBD1. CDR1 is WSHSY and CDR2 is SAAADI in the germline V gene. This CDR3 is built from 13 residues. V lost 6 bases and J lost 5; bases outside the gene matches: 7.

Here the CDR3 reads CASSYRGSANEKLFF. The CDR3 coding sequence is TGTGCCAGCAGTTACAGGGGGTCGGCTAATGAAAAACTGTTTTTT. The chain couples TRBV2 to TRBJ1-4; 8 nucleotides line up with TRBD1. V trimming: 5 bases; J trimming: 3 bases; junction bases outside the gene matches: 5. Germline V lookup: CDR1 SNHLY, CDR2 FYNNEI. The CDR3 contains 15 residues. Looking up the rest from reference TRBV2 and TRBJ1-4 gives the full variable domain: EPEVTQTPSHQVTQMGQEVILRCVPISNHLYFYWYRQILGQKVEFLVSFYNNEISEKSEIFDDQFSVERPDGSNFTLKIRSTKLEDSAMYFCASSYRGSANEKLFFGSGTQLSVL.

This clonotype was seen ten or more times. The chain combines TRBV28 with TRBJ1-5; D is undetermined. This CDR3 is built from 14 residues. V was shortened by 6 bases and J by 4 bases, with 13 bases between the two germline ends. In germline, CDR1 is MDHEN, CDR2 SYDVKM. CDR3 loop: CASSTYPGNQPQHF. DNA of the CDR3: TGTGCCAGCAGCACATACCCGGGGAATCAGCCCCAGCATTTT.

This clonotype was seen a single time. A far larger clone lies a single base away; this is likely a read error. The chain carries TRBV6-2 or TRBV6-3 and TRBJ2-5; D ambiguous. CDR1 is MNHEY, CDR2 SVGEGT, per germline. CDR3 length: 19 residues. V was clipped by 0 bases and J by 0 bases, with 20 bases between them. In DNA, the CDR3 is TGTGCCAGCAGTTACTCCGGCGAAAGGGTAGGACCTTACCAAGAGACCCAGTACTTC. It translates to CASSYSGERVGPYQETQYF.